The 6 T cell receptor beta chains below come from one sample, sequenced in a study of blood T cell repertoires in COVID-19. Sequenced by immunoSEQ multiplex PCR; TCRdb stores in-frame clones only, minus some. Of fewer than 65,000 clones listed, 70% to 80% were seen once; the top ten hold under 30%. Material for sequencing was peripheral blood. The source of these receptors is a man in his 70s with acute or convalescent COVID-19.

This clone was picked up one time. The gene calls are TRBV6-5 and TRBJ2-3; 7 bases agree with TRBD2. The J segment lost 2 bases and the V segment lost 6 bases, leaving 5 bases of the junction unmatched. From germline, CDR1 is MNHEY and CDR2 SVGAGI. The CDR3 runs to 14 residues. CDR3 in amino acids: CASRLAEATDTQYF. CDR3 in DNA: TGTGCCAGCAGGCTAGCGGAAGCCACAGATACGCAGTATTTT.

The CDR3 bases are TGTGCCAGCAGCGCGCGGACAGGGACCTACGAGCAGTACTTC. Amino acid sequence: CASSARTGTYEQYF. The chain has TRBV9 and TRBJ2-7; 8 bases align to TRBD1. Germline V CDR1 and CDR2: SGDLS, YYNGEE. This CDR3 comprises 14 residues. J gave up 2 bases and V 3 bases, and 4 bases lay outside the gene matches.

This clone showed up just once. The chain is built from TRBV3-1 (or the pseudogene TRBV3-2) and TRBJ1-1; possibly TRBD1 for D (5 bases). V lost 5 bases to trimming and J lost 1 base, with 8 bases between them. There are 13 residues in the CDR3. Germline CDR1 LGHDT, CDR2 YNNKEL (reference sequence). CDR3 sequence: CASSVQANTEAFF. The CDR3 nucleotides read TGTGCCAGCAGCGTACAGGCGAACACTGAAGCTTTCTTT.

The chain is built from TRBV19 and TRBJ2-3, with TRBD2 identical over 15 bases. CDR1 is LNHDA and CDR2 is SQIVND in the germline V gene (reference sequence). The J segment lost 5 bases and the V segment lost 4 bases, leaving 10 bases of the junction unmatched. The CDR3 is 18 amino acids. The CDR3 protein is CASSTHPGLAGGKDTQYF. The CDR3 DNA sequence: TGTGCCAGTAGTACACACCCCGGACTAGCGGGAGGGAAAGATACGCAGTATTTT.

The CDR3 coding sequence is TGTGCCAGTAGTATAATAGGGACAGCGAACACTGAAGCTTTCTTT. The encoded protein is CASSIIGTANTEAFF. The chain links TRBV19 to TRBJ1-1; TRBD1 agrees at 7 bases. Germline CDR1 and CDR2: LNHDA and SQIVND (reference sequence). The CDR3 extends over 15 amino acids. J lost 1 base, V lost 2 bases, and 4 bases had no gene match.

CDR3 sequence: CASSSGGGLDTQYF. In nucleotides, the CDR3 is TGTGCCAGCAGCTCAGGCGGGGGGCTGGATACGCAGTATTTT. V gene TRBV21-1 combines with J gene TRBJ2-3; the listed D gene, TRBD2, was not tested against the DNA. TRBV21-1 is a pseudogene segment. The CDR3 extends over 14 amino acids.